This TCR beta chain was retrieved from a study of T cell responses to AZD1222 COVID-19 vaccine. The table lists this clone with a count of one. Sequenced by immunoSEQ multiplex PCR; TCRdb stores in-frame clones only, minus some. The data contain around 150,000 clones, under 95% of them singletons. Between the trimmed V and J ends, which lost 3 bases and 5 bases, there was a span of 8 bases. The CDR3 is made up of 13 amino acids. Germline CDR1 is KGHSH and CDR2 is LQKENI. This sequence joins TRBV18 and TRBJ1-5; D is possibly TRBD1 (5 bases). The source was peripheral blood, collected 28 days after the second AZD1222 dose. This receptor was obtained from an adult who received the AZD1222 COVID-19 vaccine. CDR3 nucleotides: TGTGCCAGCTCACCGGGGGTAGATCAGCCCCAGCATTTT. This translates into CASSPGVDQPQHF.